These 26 T cell receptor beta chains originate from one sample sequenced in a study of T cells after yellow fever vaccination. TCRdb re-called the 5' RACE reads with MiXCR, one entry per CDR3 protein. The table has under 80,000 distinct CDR3 sequences, 6.5% to 9% seen once. The sequenced sample was CD8+ T cells sorted from PBMCs, obtained 15 days after the yellow fever booster vaccination. The receptors were sampled from a man in his thirties or forties who received the YFV17D yellow fever vaccine.

This clonotype has ten or more counts. This chain uses TRBV28 with TRBJ2-4; TRBD2 aligns across 9 bases. J was trimmed by 8 bases and V by 4 bases; bases with no gene match: 18. The CDR3 is made up of 18 amino acids. Per germline, CDR1 MDHEN and CDR2 SYDVKM. CDR3 sequence reads: CASSWLQGTAGGADIQYF. The CDR3 DNA sequence: TGTGCCAGCAGTTGGTTACAGGGGACTGCGGGAGGGGCTGACATTCAGTACTTC.

In this sample, this clonotype turned up many times. CDR3 nucleotide sequence: TGTGCCAGCAGCTTTCGGGAGAACACCGGGGAGCTGTTTTTT. It translates to CASSFRENTGELFF. The chain joins TRBV7-9 to TRBJ2-2; TRBD2 might be the D (5 bases). Germline-derived CDR1 and CDR2 are SEHNR and FQNEAQ (reference sequence). The CDR3 runs to 14 residues. The V gene lost 3 bases and the J gene lost 1 base, with 6 bases spanning the gap.

This clonotype has at least ten counts. The chain couples TRBV27 to TRBJ2-7; D unclear. Germline V CDR1 and CDR2: MNHEY, SMNVEV (reference sequence). V dropped 3 bases and J dropped 2 bases, with 8 bases sitting between them. There are 13 residues in the CDR3. CDR3 nucleotide sequence: TGTGCCAGCAGTTTCCTACAGCCCTACGAGCAGTACTTC. It encodes CASSFLQPYEQYF.

Many counts were recorded for this clonotype. The rearrangement uses TRBV6-5 and TRBJ2-1; 10 bases map to TRBD2. CDR1 MNHEY and CDR2 SVGAGI come from the germline V gene. The CDR3 is 14 residues long. V shed 5 bases, J shed 3 bases, and the junction held 1 base outside the gene matches. CDR3 sequence: CASSTSGVYNEQFF. The CDR3 nucleotides are TGTGCCAGCAGTACTAGCGGGGTCTACAATGAGCAGTTCTTC.

This clonotype was recorded at least ten times. The V call is TRBV6-1, the J call TRBJ2-2; 7 bases map to TRBD2. The V gene's germline CDR1 is MNHNS and CDR2 SASEGT. V dropped 6 bases and J dropped 7; count of bases not matched to a gene: 5. This CDR3 is 13 amino acids long. The CDR3 spells CASSLGLDGELFF. The CDR3 nucleotides are TGTGCCAGCAGCCTCGGACTAGACGGGGAGCTGTTTTTT.

This clonotype occurred many times. The rearrangement joins TRBV20-1 to TRBJ2-5; D ambiguous. Deletions cut 3 bases from V and 6 bases from J, with 11 bases between. CDR1 and CDR2 (germline): DFQATT, SNEGSKA (reference sequence). This CDR3 is built from 12 residues. The CDR3 here is CSASWEEKTQYF. CDR3 coding DNA: TGCAGTGCTAGTTGGGAAGAGAAGACCCAGTACTTC.

This clonotype came up many times. The J gene is TRBJ2-1, the V gene TRBV18; 7 positions match TRBD1. This CDR3 contains 15 residues. V was pared by 3 bases and J by 5 bases, with 7 bases of the junction left unmatched. Germline lookup yields CDR1 KGHSH and CDR2 LQKENI. CDR3 sequence reads: CASSPREGQHNEQFF. The CDR3 bases are TGTGCCAGCTCACCGCGAGAGGGACAGCACAATGAGCAGTTCTTC.

At least ten counts were recorded for this clonotype. The chain recombines TRBV20-1 with TRBJ2-3; weak D call: TRBD2 (5 bases). The CDR3 totals 14 residues. Germline V gives CDR1 DFQATT, CDR2 SNEGSKA (reference sequence). Trimming left V 6 bases short and J 4 bases short, with 17 bases between. The CDR3 DNA sequence: TGCAGTGCCGCACTCCCCGGAGGTGCAGATACGCAGTATTTT. It translates to CSAALPGGADTQYF.

This clonotype occurred many times. The V gene is TRBV7-9, the J gene TRBJ2-1; the D gene is possibly TRBD2 (5 bases). The CDR3 length is 11 residues. Germline CDR1 SEHNR, CDR2 FQNEAQ (reference sequence). The V end lost 5 bases, the J end lost 14 bases, and 13 bases lay between the germline ends. The CDR3: CASSIGPREFF. DNA for the CDR3: TGTGCCAGCAGCATTGGACCGAGGGAGTTCTTC. Variable domain in full (rest from reference TRBV7-9 and TRBJ2-1): DTGVSQNPRHKITKRGQNVTFRCDPISEHNRLYWYRQTLGQGPEFLTYFQNEAQLEKSRLLSDRFSAERPKGSFSTLEIQRTEQGDSAMYLCASSIGPREFFGPGTRLTVL.

This clonotype was counted at least ten times. The chain has TRBV28 and TRBJ2-7, with no clear D. Germline-derived CDR1 and CDR2 are MDHEN and SYDVKM. The V gene lost 1 base and the J gene lost 1 base, with 14 bases spanning the gap. CDR3 length: 16 residues. The CDR3 DNA reads TGTGCCAGCAGTTTATATGCGGCAGATCTGTCCTACGAGCAGTACTTC. This codes for CASSLYAADLSYEQYF.

This clonotype was detected many times. The rearrangement uses TRBV23-1 and TRBJ2-7, with 9 bases fitting TRBD1. TRBV23-1 is given ORF status, its function remaining uncertain. CDR3 length equals 14 residues. The ends lost 6 bases at V and 5 bases at J; junction bases unmatched: 8. The CDR3 DNA is TGCGCCAGCAGCCGTTGGGACAGGGCCCACGAGCAGTACTTC. This encodes CASSRWDRAHEQYF.

Many counts were recorded for this clonotype. CDR3 DNA: TGTGCCAGCAGTAGCGGGAGGTTTTCCTACAATGAGCAGTTCTTC. Amino acids: CASSSGRFSYNEQFF. J is TRBJ2-1 and V is TRBV5-5; 10 bases align to TRBD2. This CDR3 contains 15 residues. The germline gives CDR1 SGHKS, CDR2 YYEKEE (reference sequence). V shed 5 bases and J 1 base; nucleotides not matched to a gene: 3.

This clonotype was detected many times. V and J are TRBV9 and TRBJ2-7; D may be TRBD1 (5 bases). The germline V and J ends were trimmed by 3 bases and 6 bases, with 19 bases remaining between them. This CDR3 contains 15 residues. Germline V gives CDR1 SGDLS, CDR2 YYNGEE. CDR3 sequence (DNA): TGTGCCAGCAGCGGAGACGCGGCAGGGTTGTCCGAGCAGTACTTC. As protein: CASSGDAAGLSEQYF.

The J gene is TRBJ2-3, the V gene TRBV7-9, with unresolved D. V dropped 2 bases and J dropped 5 bases, with 5 bases sitting between them. This CDR3 contains 12 residues. CDR1 SEHNR and CDR2 FQNEAQ come from the germline V gene (reference sequence). The CDR3 loop reads CASSLYIDTQYF. The DNA of the CDR3 is TGTGCCAGCAGCTTATATATAGATACGCAGTATTTT.

This clonotype has ten or more counts. The chain has TRBV6-2 or TRBV6-3 and TRBJ2-5; 9 bases are a match to TRBD2. Trimming at V came to 5 bases and at J to 5 bases, leaving 6 bases not matched to a gene. This CDR3 is built from 14 residues. From germline, CDR1 is MNHEY and CDR2 SVGEGT. CDR3 sequence reads: CASSPGTSWETQYF. The CDR3, as DNA: TGTGCCAGCAGTCCCGGGACTAGCTGGGAGACCCAGTACTTC.

In its sample, this clonotype was seen many times. V gene TRBV7-9 combines with J gene TRBJ2-7; 9 bases map to TRBD2. The V and J ends lost 4 bases and 3 bases, in that order; junction bases with no gene match: 7. CDR3 length: 15 amino acids. Germline values: CDR1 SEHNR, CDR2 FQNEAQ (reference sequence). CDR3 in amino acids: CASSSPSGEYYEQYF. CDR3 DNA: TGTGCCAGCAGCTCCCCTAGCGGGGAATACTACGAGCAGTACTTC.

The chain uses TRBV5-6 and TRBJ2-2; D ambiguous. The CDR3 has 13 residues. V was trimmed by 3 bases and J by 6 bases, leaving 9 bases between them. Germline CDR1 SGHDT, CDR2 YYEEEE. CDR3 in DNA: TGTGCCAGCAGCTCCGGCGCCCCCGGGGAGCTGTTTTTT. Protein sequence: CASSSGAPGELFF.

This clonotype was recorded at least ten times. The V gene is TRBV12-3 or TRBV12-4, the J gene TRBJ2-7; D might be TRBD2 (6 bases). The CDR3 sequence is 14 residues long. Trimming pared 3 bases from V and 2 bases from J, leaving 11 bases between. The CDR3 DNA reads as TGTGCCAGCAGTTTGGGGGGTGGGACCTACGAGCAGTACTTC. It yields the protein CASSLGGGTYEQYF.

This clonotype was recorded at least ten times. The rearrangement links TRBV6-1 to TRBJ2-5, with 7 bases identical to TRBD1. The V gene's germline CDR1 is MNHNS and CDR2 SASEGT. Trimming removed 5 bases from V and 5 bases from J; junction bases left unmatched: 11. The CDR3 consists of 15 residues. The DNA of the CDR3 is TGTGCCAGCAGTAATCCTTCTACAGGGGACGAGACCCAGTACTTC. Its protein is CASSNPSTGDETQYF.

This clonotype has ten or more counts. The chain recombines TRBV14 with TRBJ1-1, with D maybe TRBD1 (5 bases). The V gene lost 0 bases and the J gene lost 1 base, with 9 bases spanning the gap. CDR1 is SGHDN and CDR2 is FVKESK in the germline V gene. The CDR3 contains 15 residues. DNA of the CDR3: TGTGCCAGCAGCCAAGAAATCGGGGGGAACACTGAAGCTTTCTTT. Translated, it gives CASSQEIGGNTEAFF.

Many counts were recorded for this clonotype. V usage is TRBV11-1 and J usage is TRBJ2-7; 13 bases fit TRBD2. J was trimmed by 3 bases and V by 5 bases; bases with no gene match: 13. The length of the CDR3 is 18 residues. Germline loops: CDR1 SGHAT, CDR2 FQDESV (reference sequence). CDR3 nucleotide sequence: TGTGCCAGCAGCCCCGGACCAACTAGCGGGAGGGTGCGCTACGAGCAGTACTTC. Translated: CASSPGPTSGRVRYEQYF.

This clonotype was picked up many times. The chain is built from TRBV7-8 and TRBJ2-2; D remains unclear. The CDR3 contains 17 residues. Germline CDR1 reads SGHVS; CDR2 reads FQNEAQ. V was trimmed by 5 bases and J by 3 bases, leaving 19 bases between them. CDR3 region: CASSPQVILGYTGELFF. For the CDR3, the DNA is TGTGCCAGCAGCCCCCAGGTGATCTTGGGGTACACCGGGGAGCTGTTTTTT. Together with reference TRBV7-8 and TRBJ2-2, the CDR3 gives the full variable domain: GAGVSQSPRYKVAKRGQDVALRCDPISGHVSLFWYQQALGQGPEFLTYFQNEAQLDKSGLPSDRFFAERPEGSVSTLKIQRTQQEDSAVYLCASSPQVILGYTGELFFGEGSRLTVL.

The CDR3 DNA reads as TGCAGTATCCCTAGCGCGAGCTCCTACAATGAGCAGTTCTTC. This translates into CSIPSASSYNEQFF. This chain links TRBV29-1 with TRBJ2-1, with a possible D match to TRBD2 (6 bases). CDR3 length equals 14 residues. Looked up from germline, CDR1 is SQVTM and CDR2 is ANQGSEA.

This clonotype was seen ten or more times. The genes are TRBV5-1 and TRBJ2-7; a possible D gene is TRBD1 (6 bases). The CDR3 runs 15 residues. The germline CDR1 and CDR2 sequences are SGHRS and YFSETQ. V was pared by 6 bases and J by 2 bases, with 18 bases between. Written as DNA, the CDR3 is TGCGCCAGCAAGGGGCAACAGGGAAGCACCTACGAGCAGTACTTC. Translated: CASKGQQGSTYEQYF.

V usage is TRBV19 and J usage is TRBJ2-3; D not certain. V dropped 4 bases and J dropped 2 bases, with 13 bases sitting between them. The length of the CDR3 is 15 residues. The germline V gene has CDR1 LNHDA and CDR2 SQIVND (reference sequence). This CDR3 is CASSTRVLATDTQYF. In DNA, the CDR3 is TGTGCCAGTAGTACCCGGGTCCTGGCCACAGATACGCAGTATTTT.

This clonotype was counted ten times or more. This chain uses TRBV11-2 with TRBJ2-7; no clear D. V lost 8 bases to trimming and J lost 0 bases, with 5 bases between them. The germline V gene encodes CDR1 SGHAT and CDR2 FQNNGV. CDR3 length: 11 residues. CDR3 DNA sequence: TGTGCCAGCGGGGTCTCCTACGAGCAGTACTTC. As protein: CASGVSYEQYF.